Sequencing of this TCR beta chain was carried out in a study of identical twins. This clonotype was seen only a few times. The CDR3 runs to 15 residues. Germline V gene data show CDR1 as LNHNV and CDR2 as YYDKDF (reference sequence). Between the trimmed V and J ends, which lost 0 bases and 2 bases, there was a span of 10 bases. TCRdb independently ran MiXCR on the 5' RACE reads; one entry per CDR3 protein. The profile shows hundreds of thousands of distinct CDR3 sequences, around 5.7% of them singletons. Specimen: naive T cells sorted from blood. This clonotype originated in a man younger than 30 in good health. V and J are TRBV15 and TRBJ1-2; D might be TRBD1 (6 bases). CDR3 sequence reads: CATSRDLGQNYGYTF. CDR3 sequence (DNA): TGTGCCACCAGCAGAGATTTAGGACAGAACTATGGCTACACCTTC.